These 3 T cell receptor beta chains share one sample of origin, sequenced in a study of blood T cell repertoires in COVID-19. TCRdb's copy holds only in-frame clones and misses some; the assay was immunoSEQ multiplex PCR. The sample lists about 190,000 clones; almost 90% were seen once. Material for sequencing was peripheral blood. Source of these receptors: a man aged 45-60 years with acute or convalescent COVID-19.

This clone has more than one count but fewer than ten. This sequence joins TRBV5-1 and TRBJ2-1, with 9 bases aligning to TRBD1. The CDR3 is 17 amino acids. Germline lookup yields CDR1 SGHRS and CDR2 YFSETQ. V lost 0 bases, J lost 2 bases, and 6 bases stayed unmatched. The DNA of the CDR3 is TGCGCCAGCAGCTTGGGATGGGACAGGGACACCTACAATGAGCAGTTCTTC. The encoded protein is CASSLGWDRDTYNEQFF.

The chain has TRBV18 and TRBJ2-1; tentative D call: TRBD2 (6 bases). The CDR3 is 14 amino acids. The V gene lost 6 bases and the J gene lost 9 bases, with 18 bases spanning the gap. Germline V gives CDR1 KGHSH, CDR2 LQKENI. The CDR3 bases are TGTGCCAGCTCCAGAGGGGAGGTTCAAGGTGAGCAGTTCTTC. The encoded protein is CASSRGEVQGEQFF.

Only one count was recorded for this clone. The chain links TRBV3-1 (or the pseudogene TRBV3-2) to TRBJ1-6, with 7 bases lining up with TRBD1. Per germline, CDR1 LGHDT and CDR2 YNNKEL (reference sequence). The CDR3 length is 16 residues. V trimming: 9 bases; J trimming: 7 bases; junction bases outside the gene matches: 15. CDR3 sequence: CASRQGDSLGNSPLHF. The CDR3 DNA is TGTGCCAGTCGGCAGGGGGACTCCCTAGGAAATTCACCCCTCCACTTT.